What follows are 32 T cell receptor beta chains derived from one specimen sequenced in a study of regulatory T cells in long-lasting Graves disease. Documented time point: newly diagnosed GD, antithyroid drugs for less than 3 months. Extracted PBMC RNA gave rise to the TCR library. Building the TCR beta libraries relied on iRepertoire HTBI primers, and CDR3 regions underwent Arm-PCR. TCRdb used MiXCR to reprocess the multiplex PCR reads, holding one entry per CDR3 protein. The data contain approximately 470,000 distinct CDR3 sequences, about 17% of them singletons. The data were also submitted as part of a second study, on T cells in Graves' hyperthyroidism and ophthalmopathy.

Material: peripheral blood mononuclear cells (PBMCs), obtained at new diagnosis, from a patient treated with antithyroid drugs. All receptors come from a man in his forties or fifties with Graves disease.

Ten or more counts support this clonotype. The chain links TRBV12-3 or TRBV12-4 to TRBJ1-6; TRBD1 might be the D (5 bases). V was shortened by 1 base and J by 8 bases, with 9 bases between the two germline ends. The CDR3 extends over 14 amino acids. This chain's CDR3 is CASSLEQGDSPLHF. CDR3 sequence (DNA): TGTGCCAGCAGTTTAGAGCAGGGCGATTCACCCCTCCACTTT.

This clonotype turned up a few times. The chain carries TRBV9 and TRBJ2-3, with unresolved D. The V end was cut by 4 bases, the J end by 2 bases, with 11 bases between. The CDR3 sequence is 14 residues long. The germline gives CDR1 SGDLS, CDR2 YYNGEE. In DNA, the CDR3 is TGTGCCAGCAGCAAAGGACCTAACACAGATACGCAGTATTTT. Its protein is CASSKGPNTDTQYF.

This clonotype was picked up a small number of times. This chain links TRBV9 with TRBJ2-7, with TRBD1 matching 8 bases. The CDR3 runs 13 residues. CDR1 and CDR2 from the germline V gene are SGDLS and YYNGEE. Losses at the gene ends were 1 base for V and 5 bases for J; bases not matched to a gene: 2. CDR3 protein: CASSVSGGHEQYF. As DNA, the CDR3 is TGTGCCAGCAGCGTATCAGGGGGCCACGAGCAGTACTTC. Looking up the rest from reference TRBV9 and TRBJ2-7 gives the full variable domain: DSGVTQTPKHLITATGQRVTLRCSPRSGDLSVYWYQQSLDQGLQFLIQYYNGEERAKGNILERFSAQQFPDLHSELNLSSLELGDSALYFCASSVSGGHEQYFGPGTRLTVT.

This clonotype has ten or more counts. The chain links TRBV12-3 or TRBV12-4 to TRBJ2-7, with D hard to call. V gave up 0 bases and J gave up 3 bases, with 6 bases separating them. CDR3 length: 13 residues. The CDR3 loop is CASSLAGIYEQYF. The CDR3 DNA is TGTGCCAGCAGTTTAGCGGGAATCTACGAGCAGTACTTC.

The chain uses TRBV15 and TRBJ1-3, with 9 positions matching TRBD1. This CDR3 has 15 residues. Germline assignment: CDR1 LNHNV and CDR2 YYDKDF (reference sequence). J was trimmed by 7 bases and V by 2 bases; bases with no gene match: 6. The CDR3 coding sequence is TGTGCCACCAGCAGAAACAGGGGGCCCTTGAACACCATATATTTT. Protein product: CATSRNRGPLNTIYF.

There are many counts of this clonotype. The CDR3 nucleotides are TGTGCCAGCAGTATCTCATTCACAGGAGGGGAGACCCAGTACTTC. It encodes CASSISFTGGETQYF. The rearrangement uses TRBV12-3 or TRBV12-4 and TRBJ2-5, with D maybe TRBD2 (6 bases). V was pared by 5 bases and J by 5 bases, with 18 bases between. The CDR3 is 15 amino acids.

This clonotype was counted only a few times. The V gene is TRBV5-1, the J gene TRBJ2-5, with D unresolved. V lost 0 bases and J lost 3, with 9 bases in between. The CDR3 contains 14 residues. The germline gives CDR1 SGHRS, CDR2 YFSETQ. CDR3 nucleotides: TGCGCCAGCAGCTTGGGCCCCGAAGAAGAGACCCAGTACTTC. Protein: CASSLGPEEETQYF.

The sample holds many counts of this clonotype. The V and J genes are TRBV5-1 and TRBJ2-5; the match to TRBD2 covers 12 bases. V was pared by 3 bases and J by 7 bases, with 7 bases of the junction left unmatched. The germline CDR1 and CDR2 sequences are SGHRS and YFSETQ. The CDR3 length is 15 residues. Here the CDR3 DNA reads TGCGCCAGCAGCTCCGGACTAGCGGGGACGTGGACCCAGTACTTC. Translation gives CASSSGLAGTWTQYF.

This clonotype was detected ten times or more. The junction departs from the called germline gene at one end, perhaps through a read error. The chain links TRBV5-1 to TRBJ2-5, with 12 bases matching TRBD2. CDR1 and CDR2 (germline): SGHRS, YFSETQ. The CDR3 spans 15 residues. In nucleotides, the CDR3 is TGTGCCAGCAGCTCAACTAGCGGGAGGCAAGAGACCCAGTACTTC. This translates into CASSSTSGRQETQYF.

This clonotype was seen repeatedly, ten times or more. V usage is TRBV28 and J usage is TRBJ2-4; either TRBD1 or TRBD2 may supply D (5 bases each). Germline V gene lookup returns CDR1 MDHEN and CDR2 SYDVKM. This CDR3 region has 16 residues. V was shortened by 2 bases and J by 6 bases, with 17 bases between the two germline ends. CDR3 in DNA: TGTGCCAGCAGTTTACCCGGCGGGCAGGGCGGAAACATTCAGTACTTC. It is translated as CASSLPGGQGGNIQYF.

The chain has TRBV20-1 and TRBJ2-5; D possibly uses TRBD1 or TRBD2 (5 bases each). Germline CDR1 and CDR2: DFQATT and SNEGSKA (reference sequence). V dropped 3 bases and J dropped 1 base, with 12 bases sitting between them. CDR3 length: 14 amino acids. DNA for the CDR3: TGCAGTGCTAGTGGGGACCTTCTCCAAGAGACCCAGTACTTC. This sequence encodes CSASGDLLQETQYF.

This clonotype was seen more than once but under ten times. This chain joins TRBV12-3 or TRBV12-4 and TRBJ1-6, with D possibly TRBD1 on 5 matching bases. The CDR3 consists of 16 residues. V was clipped by 5 bases and J by 6 bases, with 17 bases between them. The CDR3 sequence is CASSPGDRRFNSPLHF. DNA for the CDR3: TGTGCCAGCAGTCCCGGGGACCGCCGATTTAATTCACCCCTCCACTTT.

A note on this clonotype: A single base separates this from a much larger clone, so it may be a read error. The chain uses TRBV2 and TRBJ2-1; 8 bases are shared with TRBD2. The ends lost 7 bases at V and 9 bases at J; junction bases unmatched: 8. CDR1 and CDR2 (germline): SNHLY, FYNNEI. The CDR3 totals 13 residues. CDR3 in DNA: TGTGCCAGCAACGAACTAGCGGTCAGTGAGCAGTTCTTC. Protein: CASNELAVSEQFF.

The chain employs TRBV15 and TRBJ2-1; D tentatively reads TRBD1 or TRBD2 (5 bases each). The CDR3 runs 13 residues. CDR1 LNHNV and CDR2 YYDKDF come from the germline V gene (reference sequence). V lost 1 base, J lost 5 bases, and 6 bases lay in between. The CDR3 sequence: CATSRVGDNEQFF. The CDR3 DNA reads TGTGCCACCAGCAGAGTGGGGGACAATGAGCAGTTCTTC.

This clonotype was seen ten or more times. The V call is TRBV20-1, the J call TRBJ2-7, with 8 bases matching TRBD1. Germline V gene lookup returns CDR1 DFQATT and CDR2 SNEGSKA (reference sequence). The ends lost 4 bases at V and 0 bases at J; junction bases unmatched: 5. The CDR3 is 14 amino acids. CDR3 sequence reads: CSATRTGPSYEQYF. CDR3 in DNA: TGCAGTGCTACCCGGACAGGGCCCTCCTACGAGCAGTACTTC.

The chain is built from TRBV20-1 and TRBJ2-5; the D gene is possibly TRBD2 (5 bases). This CDR3 spans 16 amino acids. Trimming cost V 1 base and J 3 bases, with 18 bases left between them. Germline V gene lookup returns CDR1 DFQATT and CDR2 SNEGSKA (reference sequence). CDR3 loop: CSARGPRGRSKETQYF. CDR3 sequence (DNA): TGCAGTGCTAGAGGCCCCCGAGGGAGATCAAAAGAGACCCAGTACTTC.

This clonotype was seen more than once but under ten times. The chain uses TRBV6-5 and TRBJ2-3, with TRBD1 as a possible D gene (6 bases). The CDR3 extends over 15 amino acids. Germline CDR1 and CDR2: MNHEY and SVGAGI. Trimming took 2 bases from V and 5 from J, leaving 14 bases between them. DNA for the CDR3: TGTGCCAGCAGTTACAAGGGGGTAGGCGGAGATACGCAGTATTTT. Its protein is CASSYKGVGGDTQYF.

This clonotype has ten or more counts. The chain combines TRBV6-2 or TRBV6-3 with TRBJ1-6; 8 nucleotides match TRBD1. Trimming at V came to 2 bases and at J to 7 bases, leaving 1 base not matched to a gene. This CDR3 contains 14 residues. Germline CDR1 reads MNHEY; CDR2 reads SVGEGT. The CDR3 loop reads CASSYGQGNSPLHF. CDR3 DNA: TGTGCCAGCAGTTACGGACAGGGAAATTCACCCCTCCACTTT.

The rearrangement uses TRBV3-1 and TRBJ2-3; TRBD1 matches 10 bases. Germline CDR1 and CDR2: LGHDT and YNNKEL (reference sequence). The CDR3 extends over 15 amino acids. Unmatched junction bases numbered 3, after V lost 3 bases and J lost 3 bases. DNA for the CDR3: TGTGCCAGCAGCCACGGGACAGGGGCGACAGATACGCAGTATTTT. This sequence encodes CASSHGTGATDTQYF.

The chain couples TRBV9 to TRBJ1-1; possible D gene TRBD1, 6 bases. Deletions cut 0 bases from V and 7 bases from J, with 10 bases between. This CDR3 has 13 residues. Germline values: CDR1 SGDLS, CDR2 YYNGEE. The CDR3 sequence is CASSVGGQNEAFF. CDR3 DNA: TGTGCCAGCAGCGTAGGAGGACAGAATGAAGCTTTCTTT.

This clonotype was seen ten or more times. The chain carries TRBV20-1 and TRBJ1-1; TRBD1 is a possible D gene (6 bases). This CDR3 is 16 amino acids long. Per germline, CDR1 DFQATT and CDR2 SNEGSKA (reference sequence). V gave up 2 bases and J gave up 2 bases, with 18 bases separating them. CDR3 region: CSARPGQFSTNTEAFF. The CDR3 DNA is TGCAGTGCTAGACCGGGACAATTCTCTACAAACACTGAAGCTTTCTTT.

This clonotype was recorded at least ten times. The V and J genes are TRBV12-3 or TRBV12-4 and TRBJ1-1; 9 bases agree with TRBD1. V gave up 5 bases and J gave up 5 bases; unmatched junction bases: 6. The CDR3 has 14 amino acids. The CDR3 sequence: CASSAGQGETEAFF. In DNA form, the CDR3 reads TGTGCCAGCAGTGCGGGACAGGGAGAGACTGAAGCTTTCTTT.

The chain combines TRBV28 with TRBJ1-5; D gene ambiguous. The CDR3 sequence is 11 residues long. Germline V CDR1 and CDR2: MDHEN, SYDVKM. The V gene lost 5 bases and the J gene lost 4 bases, with 3 bases spanning the gap. Here the CDR3 DNA reads TGTGCCAGCAGTGGAAATCAGCCCCAGCATTTT. This gives the protein CASSGNQPQHF.

This clonotype has only one observation. J is TRBJ2-3 and V is TRBV5-4; 11 bases map to TRBD1. Germline V gives CDR1 SGHNT, CDR2 YYREEE (reference sequence). V lost 9 bases and J lost 3; bases outside the gene matches: 9. The CDR3 covers 15 residues. Here the CDR3 reads CATRPGQGVTDTQYF. As DNA, the CDR3 is TGTGCCACTCGACCGGGACAGGGGGTGACAGATACGCAGTATTTT.

The rearrangement joins TRBV29-1 to TRBJ1-2; TRBD1 matches 10 bases. The CDR3 is 14 residues long. The trim removed 4 bases at V and 4 bases at J, leaving 6 bases unmatched. In germline, CDR1 is SQVTM, CDR2 ANQGSEA. For the CDR3, the DNA is TGCAGCGTTGTGGGGGACAGGGGCCCCTATGGCTACACCTTC. Its protein product is CSVVGDRGPYGYTF.

This clonotype was detected a few times. The J gene is TRBJ2-7, the V gene TRBV15; D is perhaps TRBD1 or TRBD2 (5 bases each). Germline V gives CDR1 LNHNV, CDR2 YYDKDF (reference sequence). The CDR3 has 12 amino acids. V lost 6 bases, J lost 0 bases, and 6 bases lay in between. This CDR3 is CATRGDSYEQYF. The CDR3 DNA follows: TGTGCCACCAGGGGGGACTCCTACGAGCAGTACTTC. The whole variable domain, filled in from reference TRBV15 and TRBJ2-7, reads DAMVIQNPRYQVTQFGKPVTLSCSQTLNHNVMYWYQQKSSQAPKLLFHYYDKDFNNEADTPDNFQSRRPNTSFCFLDIRSPGLGDTAMYLCATRGDSYEQYFGPGTRLTVT.

Here the CDR3 DNA reads TGCGCCAGCAGCGCCTCCGGGCCTCCTGGAAACACCATATATTTT. It encodes CASSASGPPGNTIYF. The chain employs TRBV5-1 and TRBJ1-3; D remains unclear. The CDR3 is 15 residues long. Deletions cut 4 bases from V and 2 bases from J, with 13 bases between. Germline CDR1 SGHRS, CDR2 YFSETQ.

For this clonotype: A much more abundant neighbour one base away suggests this may be a read error. The chain employs TRBV24-1 and TRBJ2-5, with 15 bases identical to TRBD2. Per germline, CDR1 KGHDR and CDR2 SFDVKD. Trimming removed 4 bases from V and 11 bases from J; junction bases left unmatched: 7. CDR3 length: 15 residues. The CDR3, as DNA: TGTGCCACCAGTGAAACCGGGACTAGCGGGAGGCATCAGTACTTC. Translated: CATSETGTSGRHQYF.

This clonotype was counted at least ten times. The CDR3 nucleotides read TGTGCCAGCAGGACCTCGACAGGGGGCAGGAACATTCAGTACTTC. It specifies CASRTSTGGRNIQYF. J is TRBJ2-4 and V is TRBV2, with TRBD1 identical over 10 bases. With V trimmed by 6 bases and J by 7 bases, 9 bases remained unmatched. The CDR3 has 15 amino acids. Germline V CDR1 and CDR2: SNHLY, FYNNEI.

This clonotype has a count of ten or more. The chain combines TRBV12-3 or TRBV12-4 with TRBJ2-5; D remains unclear. Trimming removed 5 bases from V and 4 bases from J, with 14 bases in between. The CDR3 length is 14 residues. The CDR3 DNA is TGTGCCAGCAGTAAACCTCACCGCGCAGAGACCCAGTACTTC. It is translated as CASSKPHRAETQYF.

This clonotype was observed at least ten times. This chain connects TRBV7-2 to TRBJ2-3; 8 bases map to TRBD1. CDR3 size: 16 residues. Per the germline V gene, CDR1 is SGHTA and CDR2 is FQGNSA. J lost 2 bases, V lost 2 bases, and 6 bases had no gene match. The CDR3 here is CASSLSGGGYTDTQYF. The CDR3 nucleotides are TGTGCCAGCAGCTTATCAGGGGGCGGTTACACAGATACGCAGTATTTT. Together with reference TRBV7-2 and TRBJ2-3, the CDR3 gives the full variable domain: GAGVSQSPSNKVTEKGKDVELRCDPISGHTALYWYRQSLGQGLEFLIYFQGNSAPDKSGLPSDRFSAERTGGSVSTLTIQRTQQEDSAVYLCASSLSGGGYTDTQYFGPGTRLTVL.

This clonotype was counted between two and nine times. The gene calls are TRBV28 and TRBJ2-7; a weak D match, TRBD2 (6 bases). The CDR3 is 15 residues long. Trimming left V 5 bases short and J 1 base short, with 15 bases between. Germline lookup yields CDR1 MDHEN and CDR2 SYDVKM. The CDR3 region is CASSPRSSGSYEQYF. Written as DNA, the CDR3 is TGTGCCAGCAGTCCCCGGAGTAGCGGTTCCTACGAGCAGTACTTC.